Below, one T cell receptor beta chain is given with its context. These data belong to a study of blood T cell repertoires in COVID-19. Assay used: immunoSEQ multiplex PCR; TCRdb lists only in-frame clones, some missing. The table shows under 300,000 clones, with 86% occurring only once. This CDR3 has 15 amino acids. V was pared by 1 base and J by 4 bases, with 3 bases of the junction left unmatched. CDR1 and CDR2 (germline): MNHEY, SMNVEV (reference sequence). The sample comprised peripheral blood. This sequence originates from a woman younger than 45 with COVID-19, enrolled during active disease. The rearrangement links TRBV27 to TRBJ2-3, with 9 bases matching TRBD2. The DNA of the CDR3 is TGTGCCAGCAGTTTATTGGGACTAGCTGCAGATACGCAGTATTTT. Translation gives CASSLLGLAADTQYF.